Presented here are 5 T cell receptor beta chains from one specimen sequenced in a study of T cell clonality in common variable immunodeficiency. Findings of the study overall: Fewer deletions and N-nucleotide insertions were reportedly seen in common variable immunodeficiency TCR beta sequences.

The table came from immunoSEQ multiplex PCR; TCRdb's copy has only in-frame clones and leaves some out. The sample includes roughly 20,000 clones, none of them occurring once. These receptors' targets are unknown. Sequencing was carried out using peripheral blood mononuclear cells. The source is a human donor with common variable immunodeficiency.

Comments on this clone: Sequencing ends 3 residues short of the CDR3 end; the germline J gene provides the rest. The chain has TRBV7-9 and TRBJ2-5, with TRBD1 as a possible D gene (6 bases). The CDR3 consists of 15 residues. The germline gives CDR1 SEHNR, CDR2 FQNEAQ (reference sequence). V was shortened by 5 bases and J by 1 base, with 14 bases between the two germline ends. The CDR3 here is CASSPHRTAQETQYF. The CDR3 bases that were read are TGTGCCAGCAGCCCTCACAGGACAGCCCAAGAGACC.

Only a few counts were recorded for this clone. The CDR3 end is not reached by the read, which stops 3 residues before it; the germline J gene fills it in. The V call is TRBV19, the J call TRBJ2-7, with TRBD2 matching over 11 bases. Germline CDR1 is LNHDA and CDR2 is SQIVND (reference sequence). The CDR3 consists of 16 residues. J lost 0 bases, V lost 6 bases, and 7 bases had no gene match. The DNA read from the CDR3 is TGTGCCAGTAGAAGGACTAGCGGGCCCAGCTCCTACGAG. This translates into CASRRTSGPSSYE. The CDR3, in full, reads CASRRTSGPSSYEQYF.

This clone appeared a few times. The CDR3 end lies 3 residues beyond the end of the read and is filled in from the germline J gene. This chain joins TRBV2 and TRBJ2-7; 12 bases are shared with TRBD2. This CDR3 spans 15 amino acids. Trimming at V came to 7 bases and at J to 6 bases, leaving 10 bases not matched to a gene. In germline, CDR1 is SNHLY, CDR2 FYNNEI. The sequenced CDR3 bases are TGTGCCAGCAACCTTCGGACTAGCGGGGTGATCGAG. It specifies CASNLRTSGVIE. The full-length CDR3 reads as CASNLRTSGVIEQYF.

This clone occurred a few times. The sequence runs out 3 residues before the end of the CDR3; the remainder is reconstructed from the germline J gene. The V and J genes are TRBV7-2 and TRBJ2-5; possibly TRBD2 for D (6 bases). The CDR3 consists of 14 residues. Germline V gene sequence: CDR1 SGHTA, CDR2 FQGNSA. V shed 4 bases and J shed 5 bases, with 14 bases lying between them. CDR3 amino acids: CASSSGSGGETQYF. The covered CDR3 bases are TGTGCCAGCAGCTCGGGTAGCGGCGGGGAGACC.

Of note for this clone: Read coverage stops 3 residues before the CDR3 terminus; the germline J gene supplies the remainder. The chain links TRBV6-1 to TRBJ2-7, with 9 bases aligning to TRBD1. Germline-derived CDR1 and CDR2 are MNHNS and SASEGT. V was pared by 2 bases and J by 5 bases, with 7 bases of the junction left unmatched. This CDR3 has 15 residues. CDR3 region: CASSELPGQGDEQYF. The covered CDR3 bases are TGTGCCAGCAGTGAATTACCGGGACAGGGCGACGAG.